The rows below give T cell receptor beta chains drawn from one sample of a study of T cell changes during pregnancy in multiple sclerosis. Profiled with immunoSEQ multiplex PCR; TCRdb holds only in-frame clones, not every one. The sample carries about 40,000 clones, 92% recorded once. Source: CD8+ T cells from peripheral blood mononuclear cells, taken in the first trimester of pregnancy. The receptor set was obtained from a female donor with multiple sclerosis, enrolled in a pregnancy study. The CDR3 runs from the conserved cysteine through the conserved F or W. Each record gives: V gene, D gene, clone size, J gene, CDR3 DNA, CDR3 protein. D genes are given only for firm matches. Not every row has a clone size; where given, it reads once, few, many or a size class.

TRBV19	TRBD2	.	TRBJ2-5	TGTGCCAGTAGTACCAACAAACTAGCGGGGGAAGAGACCCAGTACTTC	CASSTNKLAGEETQYF
TRBV4-1	TRBD2	.	TRBJ2-1	TGCGCCAGCAGTCACCCTGGACTAGAAGGGAACTACTACAATGAGCAGTTCTTC	CASSHPGLEGNYYNEQFF
TRBV9	TRBD1	.	TRBJ1-1	TGTGCCAGCAGCTCCCGGACAGGGCAGAACACTGAAGCTTTCTTT	CASSSRTGQNTEAFF
TRBV6-6	TRBD2	.	TRBJ2-7	TGTGCCAGCCTCCGGGGGGGCAAGGACGAGCAGTACTTC	CASLRGGKDEQYF
TRBV7-9	.	once	TRBJ1-2	TGTGCCAGCAGCACGGATGGGGAGTTTAAATATGGCTACACCTTC	CASSTDGEFKYGYTF
TRBV11-3	.	.	TRBJ1-1	TGTGCCAGCAGCTTAGCTGGAGGGACTGAAGCTTTCTTT	CASSLAGGTEAFF
TRBV6-5	.	.	TRBJ1-1	TGTGCCAGCAGTGCGGGTTTCATGAACACTGAAGCTTTCTTT	CASSAGFMNTEAFF
TRBV6-5	.	many	TRBJ2-5	TGTGCCAGCAGCCCTACTAGCTTCCTCCGAGAGACCCAGTACTTC	CASSPTSFLRETQYF
TRBV5-8	.	.	TRBJ1-3	TGTGCCAGCAGCCGGGACACGGATAACACCATATATTTT	CASSRDTDNTIYF
TRBV9	TRBD2	.	TRBJ2-7	TGTGCCAGCAGCGTGAGCGGGGGGTTGAACGAGCAGTACTTC	CASSVSGGLNEQYF
TRBV15	TRBD2	.	TRBJ2-1	TGTGCCACCAGCAGAGATCTTGGACTAGCGGCCAATGAGCAGTTCTTC	CATSRDLGLAANEQFF
TRBV9	.	once	TRBJ2-7	TGTGCCAGCAGCGTAGGACCGCGGGTTTGGTACGAGCAGTACTTC	CASSVGPRVWYEQYF
TRBV2	.	.	TRBJ1-2	TGTGCCAGCAGTGAACGCCCCGACACCTATGGCTACACCTTC	CASSERPDTYGYTF
TRBV6-5	.	.	TRBJ1-2	TGTGCCAGCAGTTACCAAGGGGAAGGCTACACCTTC	CASSYQGEGYTF
TRBV28	TRBD1	.	TRBJ2-7	TGTGCCAGCAGTGACATTGGGACAGCGTACGAGCAGTACTTC	CASSDIGTAYEQYF
TRBV2	TRBD1	.	TRBJ1-2	TGTGCCAGCAGGGGGGACAGCAACTATGGCTACACCTTC	CASRGDSNYGYTF
TRBV4-1	.	.	TRBJ2-3	TGCGCCAGCAGCCAAGCTGCAGACACAGATACGCAGTATTTT	CASSQAADTDTQYF
TRBV7-8	TRBD2	.	TRBJ2-1	TGTGCCAGCAGCTTTAGCGGGGGGCAGGGGAATGAGCAGTTCTTC	CASSFSGGQGNEQFF
TRBV20-1	.	.	TRBJ2-3	TGCAGTGTTACGGCAGATACGCAGTATTTT	CSVTADTQYF
TRBV19	TRBD1	.	TRBJ1-1	TGTGCCAGGAGTAGACAGGGAGGAGATAACACTGAAGCTTTCTTT	CARSRQGGDNTEAFF
TRBV21-1	.	once	TRBJ2-1	TGTGCCAGCAGCCCCCCGAAGGGGGGGACTCAGAGCTACAATGAGCAGTTCTTC	CASSPPKGGTQSYNEQFF
TRBV7-9	.	.	TRBJ1-6	TGTGCCAGCAGCTTCCGACAGATTCATACTTTAGGTTCACCCCTCCACTTT	CASSFRQIHTLGSPLHF
TRBV5-4	TRBD2	once	TRBJ2-2	TGTGCCAGCAGCTTGGACGAGGCGGGGGGGAACACCGGGGAGCTGTTTTTT	CASSLDEAGGNTGELFF
TRBV7-6	TRBD2	.	TRBJ2-3	TGTGCCAGCAGCTTCGAGGGCGGGGGACGCGCAGATACGCAGTATTTT	CASSFEGGGRADTQYF
TRBV7-2	.	.	TRBJ2-3	TGTGCCAGCAGCTTAAGCGGTAGCACAGATACGCAGTATTTT	CASSLSGSTDTQYF
TRBV6-1	.	.	TRBJ1-5	TGTGCCAGCAGTGACCCCGGGAAATGGAATCAGCCCCAGCATTTT	CASSDPGKWNQPQHF
TRBV18	TRBD1	.	TRBJ2-7	TGTGCCAGCTCACCAACCAAGGGGGCCGGCGCCTACGAGCAGTACTTC	CASSPTKGAGAYEQYF
TRBV27	TRBD1	.	TRBJ1-2	TGTGCCAGCAGCGGACAGGCCTATGGCTACACCTTC	CASSGQAYGYTF
TRBV4-1	TRBD2	.	TRBJ2-2	TGCGCCAGCAGCCACCCCCCGGGACTAGCGGGAGGCACCGGGGAGCTGTTTTTT	CASSHPPGLAGGTGELFF
TRBV4-1	.	.	TRBJ2-2	TGCGCCAGCAGCCAATCTGACGGGGGTACCGGGGAGCTGTTTTTT	CASSQSDGGTGELFF
TRBV7-6	TRBD2	.	TRBJ2-3	TGTGCCAGCATCCCTAGCGGGGGGGAAGATACGCAGTATTTT	CASIPSGGEDTQYF
TRBV5-4	.	.	TRBJ1-3	TGTGCCAGCAGCCCGTGGGGGGGTGCTGGAAACACCATATATTTT	CASSPWGGAGNTIYF
TRBV6-5	.	.	TRBJ2-7	TGTGCCAGCAGTTACCAAACCGGGACAGAGCAGTACTTC	CASSYQTGTEQYF
TRBV6-5	.	.	TRBJ2-6	TGTGCCACCTCTACAGGGCCTGGGGCCAACGTCCTGACTTTC	CATSTGPGANVLTF
TRBV7-9	.	.	TRBJ1-1	TGTGCCAGCAGCCAAGGCCCGGGGAGGGCCACTGAAGCTTTCTTT	CASSQGPGRATEAFF
TRBV10-3	.	once	TRBJ2-5	TGTGCCATCAGTGAGTCGGGAGAGTCTGAATTCATGGACTTC	CAISESGESEFMDF
TRBV27	.	.	TRBJ1-4	TGTGCCAGCACCCCCGGGAGTCCCTATAATGGTGAAAAACTGTTTTTT	CASTPGSPYNGEKLFF
TRBV5-1	TRBD2	.	TRBJ2-3	TGCGCCAGCAGCTTGGGCGGCGGCCTAGCGGGGGATACGCAGTATTTT	CASSLGGGLAGDTQYF
TRBV5-1	.	.	TRBJ1-2	TGCGCCAGCAGCGAAGACAGGAACTATGGCTACACCTTC	CASSEDRNYGYTF
TRBV29-1	TRBD1	.	TRBJ1-2	TGCAGCGCTACCGGGACAGGGGGTGATGGCTACACCTTC	CSATGTGGDGYTF
TRBV6-4	TRBD2	.	TRBJ2-1	TGTGCCAGCAGTGCACACGCTAGCGGGGGGGACAATGAGCAGTTCTTC	CASSAHASGGDNEQFF
TRBV19	.	.	TRBJ1-1	TGTGCCAGTAGTATCGGAGGGACGAACACTGAAGCTTTCTTT	CASSIGGTNTEAFF
TRBV15	.	.	TRBJ1-5	TGTGCCACCAGCAGAGATAAGGGCCGAGGGCAGCCCCAGCATTTT	CATSRDKGRGQPQHF
TRBV28	.	.	TRBJ1-1	TGTGCCAGCAGAAAAGGGGGGGACACTGAAGCTTTCTTT	CASRKGGDTEAFF
TRBV6-5	TRBD2	.	TRBJ2-1	TGTGCCAGCATGTTAGCGGGGGGGCCTGGTGAGCAGTTCTTC	CASMLAGGPGEQFF
TRBV6-4	.	few	TRBJ2-6	TGTGCCAGCAGTGACCAGGGGGGCTTCTCTGGGGCCAACGTCCTGACTTTC	CASSDQGGFSGANVLTF
TRBV6-4	TRBD1	.	TRBJ2-1	TGTGCCAGCAGTGAACAGGGGGAAGATGAGCAGTTCTTC	CASSEQGEDEQFF
TRBV9	.	.	TRBJ2-1	TGTGCCAGCAGCGTACCATGGAGCTATGAGCAGTTCTTC	CASSVPWSYEQFF
TRBV6-5	.	.	TRBJ1-6	TGTGCCAGCTCGCAGGGCGGCTATAATTCACCCCTCCACTTT	CASSQGGYNSPLHF
TRBV13	TRBD2	.	TRBJ2-2	TGTGCCAGCAGCTCTGGACTAGCGGGGCACACCGGGGAGCTGTTTTTT	CASSSGLAGHTGELFF
TRBV2	.	.	TRBJ1-4	TGTGCCAGCAGTGATGGACAACTCAATGAAAAACTGTTTTTT	CASSDGQLNEKLFF
TRBV9	.	.	TRBJ2-3	TGTGCCAGCAGCTCCCACCCGGGGGAGGATACGCAGTATTTT	CASSSHPGEDTQYF
TRBV18	TRBD2	.	TRBJ2-1	TGTGCCAGCTCACCCCCTAGCGGGAGCTCCTACAATGAGCAGTTCTTC	CASSPPSGSSYNEQFF
TRBV7-3	.	.	TRBJ2-1	TGTGCCAGCAGCTTAACGGGGCATGAGCAGTTCTTC	CASSLTGHEQFF